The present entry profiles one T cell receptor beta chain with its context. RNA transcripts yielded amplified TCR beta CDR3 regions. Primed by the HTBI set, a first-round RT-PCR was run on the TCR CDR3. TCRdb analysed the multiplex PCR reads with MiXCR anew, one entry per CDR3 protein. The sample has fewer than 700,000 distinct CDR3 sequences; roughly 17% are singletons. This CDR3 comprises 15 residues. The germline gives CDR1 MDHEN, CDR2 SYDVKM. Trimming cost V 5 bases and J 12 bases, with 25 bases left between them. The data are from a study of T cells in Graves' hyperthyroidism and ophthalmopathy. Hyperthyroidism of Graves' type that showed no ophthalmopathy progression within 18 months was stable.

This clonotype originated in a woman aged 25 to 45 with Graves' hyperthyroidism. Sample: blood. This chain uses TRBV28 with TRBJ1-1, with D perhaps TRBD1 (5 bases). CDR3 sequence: CASSDPRTGASGSFF. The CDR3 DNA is TGTGCCAGCAGTGACCCTAGAACCGGGGCCTCGGGGTCTTTCTTT. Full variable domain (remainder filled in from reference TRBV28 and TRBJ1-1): DVKVTQSSRYLVKRTGEKVFLECVQDMDHENMFWYRQDPGLGLRLIYFSYDVKMKEKGDIPEGYSVSREKKERFSLILESASTNQTSMYLCASSDPRTGASGSFFGQGTRLTVV.